The present T cell receptor beta chain was sequenced within a study of blood T cell repertoires in COVID-19. Study overall: Sites in the United States, Italy and Spain provided acute and convalescent COVID-19 samples. The cDNA or gDNA used as material had been derived from T cells, B-cell-depleted T cells, or PBMCs.

Between the trimmed V and J ends, which lost 2 bases and 5 bases, there was a span of 10 bases. Germline V CDR1 and CDR2: SGHRS, YFSETQ. CDR3 length: 14 amino acids. Individuals aged roughly 18 to 95 years were recruited from roughly 22 US areas. Cohort assignment relied on participant-reported clinical history. Generated by immunoSEQ multiplex PCR, the TCRdb table keeps only in-frame clones and is missing some. This repertoire shows about 300,000 clones, around 85% found once; its top ten account for roughly 2.7%. Sequencing used PBMCs or T cells enriched from blood (not recorded which). This TCR was recovered from a woman aged 45-65 years who had recovered from COVID-19. The V gene is TRBV5-1, the J gene TRBJ1-4, with D unresolved. The CDR3, as DNA: TGCGCCAGCAGCTTCGAGGGTGGAAATGAAAAACTGTTTTTT. Its translation: CASSFEGGNEKLFF.